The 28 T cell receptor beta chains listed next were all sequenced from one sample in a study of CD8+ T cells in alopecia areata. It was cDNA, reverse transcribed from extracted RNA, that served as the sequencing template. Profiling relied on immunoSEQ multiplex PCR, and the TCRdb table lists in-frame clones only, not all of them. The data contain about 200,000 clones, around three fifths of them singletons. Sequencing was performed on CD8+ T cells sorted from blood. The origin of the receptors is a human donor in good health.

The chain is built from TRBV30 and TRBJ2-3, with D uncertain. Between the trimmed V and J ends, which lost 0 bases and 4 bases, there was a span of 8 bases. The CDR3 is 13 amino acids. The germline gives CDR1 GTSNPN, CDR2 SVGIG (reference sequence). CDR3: CAWSVRSPDTQYF. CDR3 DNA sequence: TGTGCCTGGAGTGTACGATCTCCAGATACGCAGTATTTT.

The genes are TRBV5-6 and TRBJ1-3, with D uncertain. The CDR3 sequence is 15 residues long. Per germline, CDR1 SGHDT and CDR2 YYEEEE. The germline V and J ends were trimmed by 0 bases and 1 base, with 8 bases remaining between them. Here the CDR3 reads CASSLGGNSGNTIYF. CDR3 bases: TGTGCCAGCAGCTTGGGAGGAAATTCTGGAAACACCATATATTTT. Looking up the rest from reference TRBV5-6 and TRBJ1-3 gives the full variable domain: DAGVTQSPTHLIKTRGQQVTLRCSPKSGHDTVSWYQQALGQGPQFIFQYYEEEERQRGNFPDRFSGHQFPNYSSELNVNALLLGDSALYLCASSLGGNSGNTIYFGEGSWLTVV.

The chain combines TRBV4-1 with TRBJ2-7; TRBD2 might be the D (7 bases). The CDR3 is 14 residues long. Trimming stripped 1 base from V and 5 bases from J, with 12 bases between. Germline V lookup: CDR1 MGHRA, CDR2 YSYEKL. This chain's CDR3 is CASSQGRGLDEQYF. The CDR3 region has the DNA TGCGCCAGCAGCCAAGGGCGGGGGCTCGACGAGCAGTACTTC.

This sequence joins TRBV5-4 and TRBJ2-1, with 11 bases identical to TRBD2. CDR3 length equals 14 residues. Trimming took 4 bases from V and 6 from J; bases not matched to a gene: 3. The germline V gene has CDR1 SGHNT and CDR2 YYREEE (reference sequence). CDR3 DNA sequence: TGTGCCAGCAGCCTGGGACTAGCGGTCAATGAGCAGTTCTTC. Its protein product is CASSLGLAVNEQFF.

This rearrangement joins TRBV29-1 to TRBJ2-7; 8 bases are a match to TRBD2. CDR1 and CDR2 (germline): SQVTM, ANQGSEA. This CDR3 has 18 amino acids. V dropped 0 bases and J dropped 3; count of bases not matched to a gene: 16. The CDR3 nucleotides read TGCAGCGTTGAAGACCCCACCGGGGGCGGGGGGTCCCTCTACGAGCAGTACTTC. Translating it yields CSVEDPTGGGGSLYEQYF.

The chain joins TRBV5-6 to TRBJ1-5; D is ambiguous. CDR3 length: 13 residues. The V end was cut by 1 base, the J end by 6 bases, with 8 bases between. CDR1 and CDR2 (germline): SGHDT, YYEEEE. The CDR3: CASSLQETQPQHF. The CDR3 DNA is TGTGCCAGCAGCTTGCAGGAAACTCAGCCCCAGCATTTT.

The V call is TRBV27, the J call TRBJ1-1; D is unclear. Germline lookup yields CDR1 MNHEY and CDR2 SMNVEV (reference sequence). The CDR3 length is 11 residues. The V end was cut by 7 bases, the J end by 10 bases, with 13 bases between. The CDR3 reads CASILGRRAFF. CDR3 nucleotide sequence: TGTGCCAGCATTCTCGGCCGGAGAGCTTTCTTT.

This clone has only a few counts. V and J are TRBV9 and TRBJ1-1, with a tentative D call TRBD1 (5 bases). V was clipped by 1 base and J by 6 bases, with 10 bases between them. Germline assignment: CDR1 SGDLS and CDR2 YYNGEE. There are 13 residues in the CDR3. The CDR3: CASSVPGSPEAFF. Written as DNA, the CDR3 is TGTGCCAGCAGCGTACCAGGGAGCCCTGAAGCTTTCTTT.

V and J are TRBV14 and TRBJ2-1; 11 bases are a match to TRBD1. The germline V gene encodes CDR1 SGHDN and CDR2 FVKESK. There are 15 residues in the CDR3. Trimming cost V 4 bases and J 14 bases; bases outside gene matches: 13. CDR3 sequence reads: CASSRGTGGDHGEFF. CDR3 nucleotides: TGTGCCAGCAGCCGCGGGACAGGGGGGGACCACGGGGAGTTCTTC.

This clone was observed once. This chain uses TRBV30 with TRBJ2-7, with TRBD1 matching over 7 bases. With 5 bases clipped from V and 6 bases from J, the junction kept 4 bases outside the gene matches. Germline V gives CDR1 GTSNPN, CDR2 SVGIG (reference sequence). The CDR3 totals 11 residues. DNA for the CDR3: TGTGCCTGGTCGACAGGGATCGAGCAGTACTTC. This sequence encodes CAWSTGIEQYF.

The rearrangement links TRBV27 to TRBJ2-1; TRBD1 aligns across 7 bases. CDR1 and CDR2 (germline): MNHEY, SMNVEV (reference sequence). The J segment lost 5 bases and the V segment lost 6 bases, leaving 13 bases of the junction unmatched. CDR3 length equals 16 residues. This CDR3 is CASSRSRDRRDNEQFF. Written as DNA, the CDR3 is TGTGCCAGCAGCCGGTCCCGGGACAGACGTGACAATGAGCAGTTCTTC.

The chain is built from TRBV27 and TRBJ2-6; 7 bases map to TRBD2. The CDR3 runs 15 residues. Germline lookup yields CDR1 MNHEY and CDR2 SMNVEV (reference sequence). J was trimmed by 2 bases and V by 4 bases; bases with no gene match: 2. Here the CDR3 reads CASSWSGAGANVLTF. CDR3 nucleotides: TGTGCCAGCAGTTGGAGCGGGGCTGGGGCCAACGTCCTGACTTTC.

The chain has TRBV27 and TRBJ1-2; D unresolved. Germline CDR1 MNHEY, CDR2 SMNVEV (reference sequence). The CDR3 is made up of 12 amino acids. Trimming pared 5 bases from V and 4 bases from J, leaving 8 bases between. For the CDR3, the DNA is TGTGCCAGCAGTCTCTCGGGCTATGGCTACACCTTC. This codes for CASSLSGYGYTF.

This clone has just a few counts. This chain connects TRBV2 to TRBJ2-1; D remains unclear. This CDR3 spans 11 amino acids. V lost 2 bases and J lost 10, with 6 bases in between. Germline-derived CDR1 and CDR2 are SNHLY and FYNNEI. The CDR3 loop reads CASSESLEQFF. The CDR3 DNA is TGTGCCAGCAGTGAATCTTTGGAGCAGTTCTTC.

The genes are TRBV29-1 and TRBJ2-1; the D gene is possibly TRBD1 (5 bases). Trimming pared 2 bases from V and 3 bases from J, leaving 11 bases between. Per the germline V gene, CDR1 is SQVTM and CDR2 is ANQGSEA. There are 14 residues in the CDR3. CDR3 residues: CSVETSDSYNEQFF. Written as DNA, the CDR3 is TGCAGCGTTGAAACCTCAGACAGCTACAATGAGCAGTTCTTC.

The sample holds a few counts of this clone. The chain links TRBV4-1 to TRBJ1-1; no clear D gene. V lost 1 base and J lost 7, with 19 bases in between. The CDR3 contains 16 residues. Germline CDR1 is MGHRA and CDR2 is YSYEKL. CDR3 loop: CASSQAHTANKGEAFF. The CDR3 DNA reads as TGCGCCAGCAGCCAAGCGCATACAGCCAACAAGGGTGAAGCTTTCTTT.

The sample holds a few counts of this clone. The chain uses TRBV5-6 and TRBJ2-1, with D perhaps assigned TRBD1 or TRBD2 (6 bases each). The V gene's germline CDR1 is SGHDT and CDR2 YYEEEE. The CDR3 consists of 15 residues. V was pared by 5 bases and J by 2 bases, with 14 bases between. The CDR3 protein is CASSSPGATYNEQFF. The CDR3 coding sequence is TGTGCCAGCAGTTCACCGGGGGCGACCTACAATGAGCAGTTCTTC. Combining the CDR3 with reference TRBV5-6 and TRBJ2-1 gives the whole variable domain DAGVTQSPTHLIKTRGQQVTLRCSPKSGHDTVSWYQQALGQGPQFIFQYYEEEERQRGNFPDRFSGHQFPNYSSELNVNALLLGDSALYLCASSSPGATYNEQFFGPGTRLTVL.

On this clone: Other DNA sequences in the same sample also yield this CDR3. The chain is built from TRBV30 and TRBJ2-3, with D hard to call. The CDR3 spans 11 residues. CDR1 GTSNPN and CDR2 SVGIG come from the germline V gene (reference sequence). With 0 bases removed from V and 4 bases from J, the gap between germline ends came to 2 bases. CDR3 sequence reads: CAWSVPDTQYF. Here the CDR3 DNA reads TGTGCCTGGAGTGTACCAGATACGCAGTATTTT.

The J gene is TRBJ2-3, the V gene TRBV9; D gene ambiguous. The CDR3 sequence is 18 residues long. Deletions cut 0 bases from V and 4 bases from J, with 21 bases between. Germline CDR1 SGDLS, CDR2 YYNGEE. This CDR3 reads CASSVAPGRERDADTQYF. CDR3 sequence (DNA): TGTGCCAGCAGCGTAGCTCCAGGAAGAGAAAGGGATGCAGATACGCAGTATTTT.

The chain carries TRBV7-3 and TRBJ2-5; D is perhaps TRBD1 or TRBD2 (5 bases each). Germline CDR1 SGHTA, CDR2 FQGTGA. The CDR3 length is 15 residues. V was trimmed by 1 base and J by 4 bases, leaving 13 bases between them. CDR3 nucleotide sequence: TGTGCCAGCAGCTTAATCAGGGCCGAGGGAGAGACCCAGTACTTC. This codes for CASSLIRAEGETQYF.

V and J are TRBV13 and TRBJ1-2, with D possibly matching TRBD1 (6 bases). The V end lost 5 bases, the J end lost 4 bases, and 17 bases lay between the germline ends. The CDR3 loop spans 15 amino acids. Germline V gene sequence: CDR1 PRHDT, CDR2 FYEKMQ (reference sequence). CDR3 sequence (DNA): TGTGCCAGCAGCCCAGCGACAGGCGAACCCTATGGCTACACCTTC. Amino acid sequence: CASSPATGEPYGYTF.

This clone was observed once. DNA of the CDR3: TGCGCCAGCAGCCAAGAACGCCCGACAGGGCGCTATCAGCCCCAGCATTTT. This codes for CASSQERPTGRYQPQHF. The chain joins TRBV4-1 to TRBJ1-5; TRBD1 matches at 7 bases. The CDR3 is 17 amino acids. J was trimmed by 5 bases and V by 0 bases; bases with no gene match: 10. Per germline, CDR1 MGHRA and CDR2 YSYEKL.

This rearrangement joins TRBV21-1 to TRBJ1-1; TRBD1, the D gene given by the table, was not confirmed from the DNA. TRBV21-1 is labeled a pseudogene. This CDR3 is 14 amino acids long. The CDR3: CASSSRHKDTEAFF. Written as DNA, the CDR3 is TGTGCCAGCAGCTCCCGACACAAGGACACTGAAGCTTTCTTT.

CDR3 amino acids: CATTIDSPNTEAFF. The CDR3 nucleotides read TGTGCCACCACAATAGATTCTCCGAACACTGAAGCTTTCTTT. The chain is built from TRBV19 and TRBJ1-1; D unclear. Trimming took 10 bases from V and 1 from J, leaving 16 bases between them. Per germline, CDR1 LNHDA and CDR2 SQIVND (reference sequence). The CDR3 runs 14 residues.

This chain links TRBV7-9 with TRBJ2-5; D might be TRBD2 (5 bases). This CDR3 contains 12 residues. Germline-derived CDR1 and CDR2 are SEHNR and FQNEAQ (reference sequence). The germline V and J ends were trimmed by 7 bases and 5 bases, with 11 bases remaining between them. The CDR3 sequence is CASTGPGETQYF. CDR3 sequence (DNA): TGTGCCAGCACCGGCCCGGGGGAGACCCAGTACTTC.

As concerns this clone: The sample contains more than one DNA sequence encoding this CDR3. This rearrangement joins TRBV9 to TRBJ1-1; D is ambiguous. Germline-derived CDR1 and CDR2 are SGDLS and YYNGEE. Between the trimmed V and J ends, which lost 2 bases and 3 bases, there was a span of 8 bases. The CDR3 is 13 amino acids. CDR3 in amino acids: CASSVGGHTEAFF. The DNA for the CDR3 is TGTGCCAGCAGCGTTGGAGGACACACTGAAGCTTTCTTT.

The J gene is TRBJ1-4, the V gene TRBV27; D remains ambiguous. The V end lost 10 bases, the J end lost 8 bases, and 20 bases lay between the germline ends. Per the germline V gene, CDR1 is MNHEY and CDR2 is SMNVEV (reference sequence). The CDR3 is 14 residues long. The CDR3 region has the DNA TGTGCCACCGGGCTTTGGGCCGAAAAAGAAAAACTGTTTTTT. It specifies CATGLWAEKEKLFF.

CDR3 sequence: CSVGGHGNTIYF. The CDR3 DNA reads TGCAGCGTTGGGGGGCATGGAAACACCATATATTTT. The J gene is TRBJ1-3, the V gene TRBV29-1; maybe TRBD1 (6 bases). CDR3 length: 12 residues. Trimming cost V 4 bases and J 3 bases, with 7 bases left between them. The germline gives CDR1 SQVTM, CDR2 ANQGSEA.